A selection of T cell receptor beta chains follows, all from one sample in a study of regulatory T cells in long-lasting Graves disease. One entry per CDR3 protein, called by TCRdb with MiXCR from the multiplex PCR reads. The repertoire consists of approximately 560,000 distinct CDR3 sequences, with about 16% occurring once and the leading ten covering 12%. In addition, the sample was reused for a study of T cells in Graves' hyperthyroidism and ophthalmopathy.

The input for sequencing was peripheral blood mononuclear cells (PBMCs), taken at new diagnosis, from a patient treated with antithyroid drugs. These receptors were collected from a man younger than 30 with Graves disease. Each CDR3 is given with its conserved first and last residue. A D gene is named only where the DNA matches it firmly. Rows may omit the clone size; those that give it use once, few, many or a size class.

clone_size j_call v_call d_call cdr3_nt cdr3_aa
many TRBJ2-7 TRBV5-1 TRBD2 TGCGCCAGCAGCCGGGGACTAGCGGGAGCCCACGAGCAGTACTTC CASSRGLAGAHEQYF
. TRBJ1-4 TRBV9 . TGTGCCAGCAGCGTAGCGGGACACCTTAATGAAAAACTGTTTTTT CASSVAGHLNEKLFF
. TRBJ1-4 TRBV7-8 . TGTGCCAGCAGCAAACACAGAATGACGGAAAAACTGTTTTTT CASSKHRMTEKLFF
. TRBJ1-6 TRBV20-1 . TGCAGTGCTAGAGATCGCGGCTCCTATAATTCACCCCTCCACTTT CSARDRGSYNSPLHF
. TRBJ1-5 TRBV10-2 . TGCGCCTCAAATGAACAGGGATGGAGTCAGCCCCAGCATTTT CASNEQGWSQPQHF
many TRBJ1-1 TRBV12-3/TRBV12-4 TRBD1 TGTGCCAGCAGTCCCGGGGCCGGGACAGGGCATAGGACTGAAGCTTTCTTT CASSPGAGTGHRTEAFF
many TRBJ2-1 TRBV7-8 . TGTGCCAGCAGCTTCGCCTACTACAATGAGCAGTTCTTC CASSFAYYNEQFF
many TRBJ2-2 TRBV2 . TGTGCCAGCAGTGAAGCGGGAGGTACGAACACCGGGGAGCTGTTTTTT CASSEAGGTNTGELFF
. TRBJ2-4 TRBV11-1 . TGTGCCAGCAGCTTAGCGCAGGGCAAAAACATTCAGTACTTC CASSLAQGKNIQYF
many TRBJ2-1 TRBV15 TRBD2 TGTGCCACCGGGGCGGGAGAATACCCCGACAATGAGCAGTTCTTC CATGAGEYPDNEQFF
many TRBJ2-5 TRBV2 TRBD1 TGTGCCAGCAGTGGACAGGGTAGGGAAGAGACCCAGTACTTC CASSGQGREETQYF
many TRBJ2-7 TRBV6-1 . TGTGCCAGCAGAGCCGGGACGTCCGACTACGAGCAGTACTTC CASRAGTSDYEQYF
few TRBJ1-4 TRBV5-1 TRBD1 TGCGCCAGCAGCTTGGGGGACAGGGGTAACGGAAAACTGTTTTTT CASSLGDRGNGKLFF
. TRBJ1-1 TRBV6-2/TRBV6-3 TRBD1 TGTGCCAGCAGTGCGAGAAACGGATTCGGACAGGTGCTTGAAGCTTTCTTT CASSARNGFGQVLEAFF
. TRBJ2-1 TRBV3-1 TRBD2 TGTGCCAGCAGCCGGGATCAACTTGCTTCCCGGACTAGCGGGAGAAAGGTTGAGCAGTTCTTC CASSRDQLASRTSGRKVEQFF
many TRBJ2-7 TRBV30 . TGTGCCTGGAGGTTAGCGTACGAGCAGTACTTC CAWRLAYEQYF
. TRBJ2-5 TRBV6-1 TRBD2 TGTGCCAGCTATAGGACTAGCGGGCTTTTCCAAGAGACCCAGTACTTC CASYRTSGLFQETQYF
. TRBJ1-2 TRBV6-5 . TGTGCCAGCAGTTACTCCTTTCAGCCTGCGGGCTACACCTTC CASSYSFQPAGYTF
many TRBJ2-7 TRBV12-3/TRBV12-4 TRBD2 TGTGCCAGCAGTACTCTAGCGGGATCAATATACGAGCAGTACTTC CASSTLAGSIYEQYF
few TRBJ2-7 TRBV27 TRBD2 TGTGCCAGCAGTTTCCACGGACTAGCGGGAGGGAGCTCCTACGAGCAGTACTTC CASSFHGLAGGSSYEQYF
. TRBJ2-4 TRBV6-2/TRBV6-3 . TGTGCCAGCAGCCCCTATGGCGGGTGGAACATTCAGTACTTC CASSPYGGWNIQYF
. TRBJ2-2 TRBV29-1 . TGCAGCGTCGTACAGGGACTCACCGGGGAGCTGTTTTTT CSVVQGLTGELFF
few TRBJ1-4 TRBV28 . TGTGCCAGCAGTCCCCAAGAAAAACTGTTTTTT CASSPQEKLFF
few TRBJ2-1 TRBV6-1 TRBD2 TGTGCCAGCATCTCGGCGGGAGAAAAGTTCTTC CASISAGEKFF
many TRBJ2-5 TRBV7-8 . TGTGCCAGCAGCTTAGCGCCAGGGACTCCCCAAGAGACCCAGTACTTC CASSLAPGTPQETQYF
many TRBJ2-5 TRBV11-1 . TGTGCCAGCAGCTTAGGACACCTAGTGGGTTACCAAGAGACCCAGTACTTC CASSLGHLVGYQETQYF
many TRBJ1-2 TRBV6-1 . TGTGCCAGCAGTGACAGCGACTATGGCTACACCTTC CASSDSDYGYTF
many TRBJ2-3 TRBV5-1 . TGCGCCAGCAGCTTGGCCTTTAGAGTAGCTAGCACAGATACGCAGTATTTT CASSLAFRVASTDTQYF
many TRBJ2-1 TRBV11-2 . TGTGCCAGCAGCTTGCGGACGGCGCCCTCATATGAGCAGTTCTTC CASSLRTAPSYEQFF
many TRBJ2-3 TRBV28 . TGTGCCAGCCGAGCGACTAGCACAGATACGCAGTATTTT CASRATSTDTQYF
many TRBJ2-7 TRBV28 . TGTGCCAGCAGTTTTTTGGGACCGGGGAACGAGCAGTACTTC CASSFLGPGNEQYF
few TRBJ2-5 TRBV19 . TGTGCCAGTAGTCCACCGGGGCGGGAGACCCAGTACTTC CASSPPGRETQYF
many TRBJ2-7 TRBV7-9 . TGTGCCAGCAGCCCCCCTCTTGGGTCAGACGAGCAGTACTTC CASSPPLGSDEQYF
. TRBJ2-7 TRBV29-1 . TGCAGCATCGAAGGGGCGTCCACCTACGAGCAGTACTTC CSIEGASTYEQYF
many TRBJ1-1 TRBV5-1 TRBD1 TGCGCCAGCAGCCCTGGGGACAGGGCCGTGAACACTGAAGCTTTCTTT CASSPGDRAVNTEAFF
few TRBJ2-5 TRBV12-3/TRBV12-4 . TGTGCCAGTCAGCGTGGGGTGGGACAGACCCAGTACTTC CASQRGVGQTQYF
few TRBJ2-4 TRBV7-2 TRBD2 TGTGCCAGCAGCATAAGCGGGAGTGAAGCCAAAAACATTCAGTACTTC CASSISGSEAKNIQYF
. TRBJ1-2 TRBV30 . TGTGCCTGGAGTGTACAGTTCTATGGCTACACCTTC CAWSVQFYGYTF
few TRBJ2-7 TRBV6-1 . TGTGCCAGCAGAAGAAGCGCTTTCTCCTACGAGCAGTACTTC CASRRSAFSYEQYF
few TRBJ2-7 TRBV29-1 TRBD1 TGCAGCGTTGAAGCCGGGACAGGGGGCTCCTACGAGCAGTACTTC CSVEAGTGGSYEQYF
many TRBJ1-6 TRBV30 . TGTGCCTGGAGTGTACGAGGCAGTCTCGGCTCACCCCTCCACTTT CAWSVRGSLGSPLHF
few TRBJ2-1 TRBV19 TRBD2 TGTGCCATCGCGGGGGGAGGGCCCATTGAGCAGTTCTTC CAIAGGGPIEQFF
many TRBJ2-2 TRBV2 . TGTGCCAGCAGGAGGGAAACCGGGGAGCTGTTTTTT CASRRETGELFF
many TRBJ2-5 TRBV6-1 . TGTGCCAGCAGTGAAAGGGACCAAGAGACCCAGTACTTC CASSERDQETQYF
few TRBJ1-2 TRBV2 TRBD1 TGTGCCAGCAGTGAAGCAGGGGGGACAGGGCGAGAGTACGGCTACACCTTC CASSEAGGTGREYGYTF
few TRBJ1-4 TRBV20-1 . TGCAGTGCCCCCGCTCCCCAGGTCGGAAATGAAAAACTGTTTTTT CSAPAPQVGNEKLFF
many TRBJ2-5 TRBV20-1 TRBD2 TGCAGTGCAACGTTCCGACTAGCGGGAGTGGAGACCCAGTACTTC CSATFRLAGVETQYF
. TRBJ1-6 TRBV7-9 . TGTGCCAGCAGCTCAGGGTCCAATTCACCCCTCCACTTT CASSSGSNSPLHF
many TRBJ2-1 TRBV7-9 TRBD2 TGTGCCAGCAGCTTAGCGCATACGGGAGGGGGAGATGAGCAGTTCTTC CASSLAHTGGGDEQFF